Following are 27 T cell receptor beta chains from one sample sequenced in a study of T cell responses to AZD1222 COVID-19 vaccine. This table comes from immunoSEQ multiplex PCR, and its TCRdb copy is limited to in-frame clones, with some not included. The sample lists around 150,000 clones, approximately 88% occurring once. The source was peripheral blood, collected on day 0 of AZD1222 vaccination. These receptors originate from an adult in good health.

J is TRBJ2-1 and V is TRBV6-5; TRBD2 matches at 15 bases. Trimming removed 6 bases from V and 9 bases from J; junction bases left unmatched: 6. The CDR3 length is 15 residues. Germline V gives CDR1 MNHEY, CDR2 SVGAGI. The CDR3 DNA sequence: TGTGCCAGCAGCCTAGGACTAGCGGGAGGGTCTGAGCAGTTCTTC. Its translation: CASSLGLAGGSEQFF.

This chain uses TRBV29-1 with TRBJ1-1; 7 bases match TRBD1. CDR1 SQVTM and CDR2 ANQGSEA come from the germline V gene. This CDR3 has 12 amino acids. Losses at the gene ends were 7 bases for V and 1 base for J; bases not matched to a gene: 3. CDR3 in amino acids: CSADRANTEAFF. The CDR3, as DNA: TGCAGCGCAGACAGGGCGAACACTGAAGCTTTCTTT.

The CDR3 nucleotides are TGCGCCAGCAGCTTGGGAGGGGAGCGGGAGCAGTACTTC. It translates to CASSLGGEREQYF. The chain is built from TRBV5-1 and TRBJ2-7, with D perhaps assigned TRBD1 or TRBD2 (5 bases each). Between the trimmed V and J ends, which lost 0 bases and 7 bases, there was a span of 11 bases. This CDR3 region has 13 residues. The V gene's germline CDR1 is SGHRS and CDR2 YFSETQ.

The CDR3, as DNA: TGTGCCAGCAGCCCCCGGGACAGTTATGGCTACACCTTC. Amino acids: CASSPRDSYGYTF. The chain uses TRBV7-9 and TRBJ1-2; 7 nucleotides line up with TRBD1. There are 13 residues in the CDR3. V lost 5 bases and J lost 5; bases outside the gene matches: 5. Germline V gives CDR1 SEHNR, CDR2 FQNEAQ (reference sequence).

This chain connects TRBV5-1 to TRBJ1-2; TRBD1 matches at 12 bases. J lost 5 bases, V lost 4 bases, and 12 bases had no gene match. Germline V gene data show CDR1 as SGHRS and CDR2 as YFSETQ. The CDR3 consists of 17 residues. CDR3 sequence (DNA): TGCGCCAGCAGCGAGGGACAGGGGGCCCCTAAGGGATATGGCTACACCTTC. Translation: CASSEGQGAPKGYGYTF.

This clone showed up just once. CDR3 nucleotides: TGTGCCAGCAGTGCCGACTCCTACGAGCAGTACTTC. This encodes CASSADSYEQYF. The chain uses TRBV28 and TRBJ2-7; D unresolved. The CDR3 is 12 amino acids. V lost 5 bases, J lost 0 bases, and 5 bases lay in between. In germline, CDR1 is MDHEN, CDR2 SYDVKM.

V gene TRBV6-5 combines with J gene TRBJ2-1; D possibly uses TRBD1 or TRBD2 (7 bases each). V was pared by 10 bases and J by 8 bases, with 18 bases between. The CDR3 is 13 residues long. Germline lookup yields CDR1 MNHEY and CDR2 SVGAGI. The CDR3 protein is CATGGGGFYEQFF. CDR3 sequence (DNA): TGTGCCACTGGGGGAGGGGGCTTCTATGAGCAGTTCTTC.

The J gene is TRBJ1-2, the V gene TRBV5-4, with a weak D call TRBD1 (5 bases). Trimming removed 2 bases at V and 4 bases at J, with 12 bases between. The CDR3 runs to 14 residues. Germline-derived CDR1 and CDR2 are SGHNT and YYREEE (reference sequence). This CDR3 is CASSLGANFYGYTF. The CDR3, as DNA: TGTGCCAGCAGCTTAGGGGCGAACTTCTATGGCTACACCTTC.

This chain uses TRBV9 with TRBJ2-2; D might be TRBD1 (6 bases). Germline V lookup: CDR1 SGDLS, CDR2 YYNGEE. V was trimmed by 6 bases and J by 5 bases, leaving 8 bases between them. The CDR3 spans 12 residues. This chain's CDR3 is CASNRATGELFF. DNA for the CDR3: TGTGCCAGCAACAGGGCTACCGGGGAGCTGTTTTTT.

The chain carries TRBV6-5 and TRBJ2-7; tentatively, D is TRBD2 (6 bases). Trimming cost V 6 bases and J 7 bases, with 13 bases left between them. The CDR3 contains 12 residues. Germline V CDR1 and CDR2: MNHEY, SVGAGI. The CDR3 protein is CASRATGEEQYF. CDR3 nucleotide sequence: TGTGCCAGCAGGGCAACGGGAGAGGAGCAGTACTTC.

This clone appeared a few times. The rearrangement uses TRBV19 and TRBJ1-5, with D possibly TRBD1 on 5 matching bases. Between the trimmed V and J ends, which lost 3 bases and 9 bases, there was a span of 15 bases. The CDR3 sequence is 14 residues long. Germline lookup yields CDR1 LNHDA and CDR2 SQIVND (reference sequence). The CDR3: CASSMTGGTRPQHF. The CDR3 DNA reads as TGTGCCAGTAGTATGACGGGTGGGACTCGGCCCCAGCATTTT.

The CDR3 DNA sequence: TGTGCCAGCAGACAGAGCTCCTATAATTCACCCCTCCACTTT. Translated, it gives CASRQSSYNSPLHF. The V gene is TRBV6-5, the J gene TRBJ1-6; D is undetermined. V lost 6 bases and J 0 bases, leaving 6 bases between the germline ends. This CDR3 region has 14 residues. Looked up from germline, CDR1 is MNHEY and CDR2 is SVGAGI.

The chain employs TRBV27 and TRBJ2-2, with no clear D. V dropped 4 bases and J dropped 2 bases, with 8 bases sitting between them. Germline-derived CDR1 and CDR2 are MNHEY and SMNVEV (reference sequence). The CDR3 covers 14 residues. DNA of the CDR3: TGTGCCAGCAGTTCCCGGATCAACACCGGGGAGCTGTTTTTT. It encodes CASSSRINTGELFF.

The rearrangement joins TRBV19 to TRBJ1-1, with 7 bases that match TRBD1. Trimming removed 3 bases from V and 3 bases from J; junction bases left unmatched: 7. Germline V gene lookup returns CDR1 LNHDA and CDR2 SQIVND (reference sequence). This CDR3 region has 15 residues. CDR3 sequence: CASSIYRGVDTEAFF. The DNA of the CDR3 is TGTGCCAGTAGTATTTACAGGGGAGTGGACACTGAAGCTTTCTTT.

The V and J genes are TRBV7-6 and TRBJ2-1; TRBD2 matches 8 bases. Trimming cost V 2 bases and J 1 base; bases outside gene matches: 4. This CDR3 contains 16 residues. The germline V gene has CDR1 SGHVS and CDR2 FNYEAQ. CDR3 sequence (DNA): TGTGCCAGCAGCTTAACGGGAGGGTTATCCTACAATGAGCAGTTCTTC. As protein: CASSLTGGLSYNEQFF.

V gene TRBV6-2 or TRBV6-3 combines with J gene TRBJ2-1; D gene ambiguous. The CDR3 runs 12 residues. The ends were cut back, 3 bases at V and 2 bases at J, with 2 bases in the middle. The germline V gene has CDR1 MNHEY and CDR2 SVGEGT. This CDR3 is CASSYAYNEQFF. The CDR3 DNA is TGTGCCAGCAGTTATGCCTACAATGAGCAGTTCTTC.

The CDR3: CASSLITVEAFF. The CDR3 region has the DNA TGTGCCAGCTCACTCATTACGGTTGAAGCTTTCTTT. The V call is TRBV18, the J call TRBJ1-1, with D uncertain. Germline assignment: CDR1 KGHSH and CDR2 LQKENI. V gave up 4 bases and J gave up 7 bases, with 10 bases separating them. This CDR3 contains 12 residues.

The chain links TRBV5-1 to TRBJ2-3, with TRBD2 identical over 9 bases. Germline CDR1 reads SGHRS; CDR2 reads YFSETQ. With 0 bases clipped from V and 3 bases from J, the junction kept 5 bases outside the gene matches. The CDR3 contains 16 residues. The CDR3 region has the DNA TGCGCCAGCAGCTTGGACGGTAGCGGGAGTACAGATACGCAGTATTTT. It is translated as CASSLDGSGSTDTQYF.

J is TRBJ1-2 and V is TRBV7-9; unclear D gene. Germline values: CDR1 SEHNR, CDR2 FQNEAQ (reference sequence). Trimming left V 0 bases short and J 4 bases short, with 12 bases between. This CDR3 has 15 amino acids. As DNA, the CDR3 is TGTGCCAGCAGCTTAGCGTCCAAGGGTGGCTATGGCTACACCTTC. It is translated as CASSLASKGGYGYTF.

The chain is built from TRBV5-6 and TRBJ1-1; possibly TRBD1 for D (5 bases). V was pared by 0 bases and J by 3 bases, with 18 bases between. The CDR3 totals 17 residues. In germline, CDR1 is SGHDT, CDR2 YYEEEE. The CDR3 DNA reads TGTGCCAGCAGCTTGGTCGGGGGGTCGGCCATGGACACTGAAGCTTTCTTT. Amino acids: CASSLVGGSAMDTEAFF.

This chain connects TRBV6-6 to TRBJ1-5; no firm D call. This CDR3 comprises 13 residues. Per the germline V gene, CDR1 is MNHNY and CDR2 is SVGAGI (reference sequence). The ends were cut back, 2 bases at V and 2 bases at J, with 4 bases in the middle. The CDR3 reads CASSYLGNQPQHF. DNA of the CDR3: TGTGCCAGCAGTTACCTTGGCAATCAGCCCCAGCATTTT.

V usage is TRBV13 and J usage is TRBJ1-2; no clear D. The CDR3 is 13 residues long. Germline CDR1 is PRHDT and CDR2 is FYEKMQ (reference sequence). V was cut by 2 bases and J by 8 bases, with 12 bases left in between. Here the CDR3 reads CASSLRLLGGYTF. The CDR3 DNA follows: TGTGCCAGCAGCTTACGGCTCCTGGGGGGCTACACCTTC.

This clone showed up just a few times. V is TRBV6-5 and J is TRBJ1-1; a weak D match, TRBD1 (5 bases). The CDR3 runs to 14 residues. Germline V CDR1 and CDR2: MNHEY, SVGAGI. V dropped 4 bases and J dropped 1 base, with 10 bases sitting between them. CDR3 residues: CASSSVGGNTEAFF. CDR3 nucleotides: TGTGCCAGCAGTTCGGTGGGGGGGAACACTGAAGCTTTCTTT.

The table lists this clone with a few counts. The genes are TRBV28 and TRBJ1-3, with unresolved D. In germline, CDR1 is MDHEN, CDR2 SYDVKM. V dropped 5 bases and J dropped 2 bases, with 10 bases sitting between them. The CDR3 totals 14 residues. CDR3 protein: CASSHLDTGNTIYF. Here the CDR3 DNA reads TGTGCCAGCAGTCACCTGGATACTGGAAACACCATATATTTT.

The rearrangement uses TRBV4-3 and TRBJ1-2; D possibly corresponds to TRBD1 (5 bases). V lost 2 bases to trimming and J lost 8 bases, with 12 bases between them. This CDR3 is built from 13 residues. CDR1 and CDR2 from the germline V gene are LGHNA and YSLEER. The CDR3 DNA follows: TGCGCCAGCAGCCAAATCGGGGGATTGGGCTACACCTTC. It codes for CASSQIGGLGYTF.

This clone was detected only once. This chain connects TRBV11-2 to TRBJ1-6; D ambiguous. The CDR3 is 14 residues long. V lost 8 bases and J 3 bases, leaving 11 bases between the germline ends. Germline values: CDR1 SGHAT, CDR2 FQNNGV. In nucleotides, the CDR3 is TGTGCCAGCGTTGGAGCTAGCTATAATTCACCCCTCCACTTT. Translated, it gives CASVGASYNSPLHF.

This clone was counted between two and nine times. The chain links TRBV9 to TRBJ1-1; 8 bases map to TRBD1. Germline V gene sequence: CDR1 SGDLS, CDR2 YYNGEE. V was clipped by 0 bases and J by 0 bases; unmatched bases: 4. CDR3 length: 16 residues. The CDR3 region has the DNA TGTGCCAGCAGCGTAGGGGCAGGGGGCATGAACACTGAAGCTTTCTTT. Translation gives CASSVGAGGMNTEAFF.